Detailed here is one T cell receptor beta chain. The antigen is unknown. The CDR3 length is 15 residues. CDR1 is MNHEY, CDR2 SVGAGI, per germline. V was shortened by 6 bases and J by 5 bases, with 16 bases between the two germline ends. These data come from a study of T cell responses to AZD1222 COVID-19 vaccine. The study's findings and limits: Spike was spanned by vaccine-associated CD4 TCRs, with dominance at 160-218 and 743-854.

The assay was immunoSEQ multiplex PCR, and TCRdb's table has in-frame clones only and misses some. This table holds about 140,000 clones, 85% to 95% found once. Sequences were derived from peripheral blood, sampled on day 0 of AZD1222 vaccination. This TCR came from an adult in good health. V usage is TRBV6-5 and J usage is TRBJ1-4, with D perhaps TRBD1 (5 bases). Written as DNA, the CDR3 is TGTGCCAGCAGGACCTTGGGGGTCAACAATGAAAAACTGTTTTTT. The encoded protein is CASRTLGVNNEKLFF.